One TCR beta chain is described in this entry. Its cognate antigen is unknown. This entry comes from a study of T cell responses to AZD1222 COVID-19 vaccine. Study-level results: Most donors were white British and more were female, and clonal diversity was possibly underestimated.

The table came from immunoSEQ multiplex PCR; TCRdb's copy has only in-frame clones and leaves some out. The sample lists around 76,000 clones, less than 90% occurring once. V was cut by 1 base and J by 4 bases, with 17 bases left in between. The CDR3 extends over 17 amino acids. Germline V gives CDR1 KGHSH, CDR2 LQKENI. The specimen was peripheral blood, collected on day 0 of AZD1222 vaccination. The chain has TRBV18 and TRBJ2-1; D might be TRBD1 or TRBD2, each matching 5 bases. The receptor was derived from an adult in good health. The CDR3 DNA follows: TGTGCCAGCTCACCACGGATTTCGCAGGGAGCGTACAATGAGCAGTTCTTC. It codes for CASSPRISQGAYNEQFF.